The 28 T cell receptor beta chains below come from one sample, sequenced in a study of blood T cells in healthy people across ages. Primers used in a second PCR of roughly 6 to 11 cycles were a sample-barcoded 5' primer and a J-beta primer mix. TCRdb itself ran the 5' RACE reads through MiXCR, one entry per CDR3 protein. This table holds about 670,000 distinct CDR3 sequences, more than 45% found once. Sequenced input: blood. Source of these receptors: an elderly woman in good health.

As regards this clonotype: A much bigger clone sits one base away, suggesting this may be a read error. The chain has TRBV28 and TRBJ2-7, with TRBD2 identical over 8 bases. Germline loops: CDR1 MDHEN, CDR2 SYDVKM. With V trimmed by 5 bases and J by 6 bases, 9 bases remained unmatched. CDR3 length: 14 residues. CDR3 protein: CASSTSGYTCEQYF. CDR3 coding DNA: TGTGCCAGCAGTACTAGCGGCTATACCTGCGAGCAGTACTTC.

Only a few counts were recorded for this clonotype. The rearrangement joins TRBV6-6 to TRBJ2-2; 8 nucleotides agree with TRBD2. The CDR3 is 16 amino acids. The V segment lost 4 bases and the J segment 0 bases; nucleotides outside the gene matches: 4. Germline CDR1 reads MNHNY; CDR2 reads SVGAGI (reference sequence). DNA of the CDR3: TGTGCCAGCAGTTTCACTAGCGGCACGAACACCGGGGAGCTGTTTTTT. It encodes CASSFTSGTNTGELFF.

The chain employs TRBV25-1 and TRBJ1-4; 9 bases map to TRBD1. V dropped 3 bases and J dropped 7; count of bases not matched to a gene: 9. The CDR3 totals 16 residues. Germline V gene data show CDR1 as MGHDK and CDR2 as SYGVNS. CDR3 residues: CASSDPGQGGGEKLFF. The CDR3 nucleotides are TGTGCCAGCAGTGATCCGGGACAGGGAGGGGGTGAAAAACTGTTTTTT.

This rearrangement joins TRBV18 to TRBJ2-3; 9 bases match TRBD1. V lost 5 bases, J lost 0 bases, and 6 bases stayed unmatched. From germline, CDR1 is KGHSH and CDR2 LQKENI. CDR3 size: 16 residues. The CDR3 loop reads CASSTTGGGSTDTQYF. CDR3 sequence (DNA): TGTGCCAGCTCAACGACAGGGGGGGGAAGCACAGATACGCAGTATTTT.

The CDR3: CASSQGVQGAGNQPQHF. The CDR3, as DNA: TGTGCCAGCAGCCAAGGAGTACAGGGGGCGGGAAATCAGCCCCAGCATTTT. V usage is TRBV4-2 and J usage is TRBJ1-5, with 9 bases aligning to TRBD1. This CDR3 comprises 17 residues. V dropped 1 base and J dropped 4; count of bases not matched to a gene: 8. Germline lookup yields CDR1 LGHNA and CDR2 YNFKEQ.

The CDR3 loop is CASSSSGSKETQYF. CDR3 sequence (DNA): TGTGCCAGCAGCTCTAGCGGGAGTAAAGAGACCCAGTACTTC. The rearrangement links TRBV7-9 to TRBJ2-5; 10 bases agree with TRBD2. Trimming cost V 4 bases and J 3 bases; bases outside gene matches: 2. This CDR3 comprises 14 residues. Germline V gives CDR1 SEHNR, CDR2 FQNEAQ (reference sequence).

This clonotype was picked up many times. The genes are TRBV6-6 and TRBJ1-1; D gene ambiguous. V was trimmed by 0 bases and J by 4 bases, leaving 6 bases between them. Germline loops: CDR1 MNHNY, CDR2 SVGAGI (reference sequence). The CDR3 spans 13 residues. The CDR3 DNA reads TGTGCCAGCAGTTACTCCACAGTCACTGAAGCTTTCTTT. Protein product: CASSYSTVTEAFF.

The V and J genes are TRBV20-1 and TRBJ1-2; D remains unclear. Per the germline V gene, CDR1 is DFQATT and CDR2 is SNEGSKA (reference sequence). The CDR3 runs 15 residues. V was pared by 6 bases and J by 8 bases, with 25 bases between. In DNA form, the CDR3 reads TGCAGTGCCCCAGGACTCCGGAGCTCGCGTGGGGGCTACACCTTC. Amino acid sequence: CSAPGLRSSRGGYTF.

The genes are TRBV14 and TRBJ1-1; D is unresolved. CDR3 size: 13 residues. Looked up from germline, CDR1 is SGHDN and CDR2 is FVKESK. Deletions cut 10 bases from V and 1 base from J, with 13 bases between. This chain's CDR3 is CATRYQENTEAFF. The CDR3 coding sequence is TGTGCCACCCGATATCAAGAGAACACTGAAGCTTTCTTT.

CDR3 bases: TGTGCCATCAGTGAGTCTAGCGGGAGTTCCTCAGATACGCAGTATTTT. It encodes CAISESSGSSSDTQYF. The chain joins TRBV10-3 to TRBJ2-3; 9 bases align to TRBD2. The CDR3 is 16 residues long. The junction had 5 bases not matched to a gene; V was cut back by 0 bases and J by 4 bases. In germline, CDR1 is ENHRY, CDR2 SYGVKD.

This CDR3 is CSAEISGAPYNEQFF. CDR3 bases: TGCAGTGCTGAGATAAGCGGGGCTCCCTACAATGAGCAGTTCTTC. The chain joins TRBV20-1 to TRBJ2-1; 7 bases are a match to TRBD2. The CDR3 is 15 amino acids. The V and J ends lost 5 bases and 2 bases, in that order; junction bases with no gene match: 9. Germline assignment: CDR1 DFQATT and CDR2 SNEGSKA (reference sequence).

This clonotype has ten or more counts. The chain combines TRBV7-6 with TRBJ2-5; D remains ambiguous. CDR3 length: 12 amino acids. CDR1 and CDR2 (germline): SGHVS, FNYEAQ. Trimming removed 0 bases at V and 5 bases at J, with 4 bases between. The CDR3: CASSLAPETQYF. The CDR3 nucleotides are TGTGCCAGCAGCTTAGCCCCGGAGACCCAGTACTTC.

The chain couples TRBV10-3 to TRBJ1-5; unclear D gene. CDR1 is ENHRY and CDR2 is SYGVKD in the germline V gene. The CDR3 runs to 14 residues. Trimming took off 6 bases at V and 0 bases at J, with 9 bases between the two ends. The CDR3, as DNA: TGTGCCATCAGCCCCGAGTATAGCAATCAGCCCCAGCATTTT. As protein: CAISPEYSNQPQHF.

The chain carries TRBV9 and TRBJ2-1; 8 nucleotides line up with TRBD2. Germline V gene data show CDR1 as SGDLS and CDR2 as YYNGEE. V gave up 0 bases and J gave up 7 bases; unmatched junction bases: 6. The CDR3 covers 15 residues. The chain's CDR3 is CASSVAGGGNNEQFF. The CDR3 DNA sequence: TGTGCCAGCAGCGTAGCAGGCGGGGGGAATAATGAGCAGTTCTTC.

J is TRBJ2-7 and V is TRBV7-2; 14 positions agree with TRBD2. CDR3 length: 16 residues. Germline CDR1 reads SGHTA; CDR2 reads FQGNSA. V dropped 4 bases and J dropped 3; count of bases not matched to a gene: 5. In nucleotides, the CDR3 is TGTGCCAGCAGCTCGCGACTAGCGGGAGGGTACTACGAGCAGTACTTC. Translating it yields CASSSRLAGGYYEQYF.

This clonotype came up a few times. The rearrangement joins TRBV7-2 to TRBJ2-2; tentative D call: TRBD1 (6 bases). There are 13 residues in the CDR3. The germline V gene has CDR1 SGHTA and CDR2 FQGNSA. V was cut by 5 bases and J by 6 bases, with 10 bases left in between. The CDR3 spells CASSLYRAGELFF. CDR3 DNA: TGTGCCAGCAGCCTTTACAGGGCCGGGGAGCTGTTTTTT.

This rearrangement joins TRBV20-1 to TRBJ2-1; 9 positions agree with TRBD2. With 0 bases clipped from V and 12 bases from J, the junction kept 15 bases outside the gene matches. CDR1 is DFQATT and CDR2 is SNEGSKA in the germline V gene (reference sequence). This CDR3 spans 16 amino acids. CDR3: CSAREERAGGPTRQFF. Written as DNA, the CDR3 is TGCAGTGCTAGAGAAGAACGGGCGGGAGGGCCGACGCGGCAGTTCTTC.

The chain employs TRBV29-1 and TRBJ1-2, with 9 bases matching TRBD1. The trim removed 0 bases at V and 2 bases at J, leaving 4 bases unmatched. The germline gives CDR1 SQVTM, CDR2 ANQGSEA. The CDR3 has 15 residues. The CDR3 bases are TGCAGCGTTGAAGATCCGGGACAGGGCAACTATGGCTACACCTTC. Residues: CSVEDPGQGNYGYTF.

This clonotype appeared a few times. The gene calls are TRBV5-1 and TRBJ2-3; 8 bases map to TRBD2. The length of the CDR3 is 14 residues. Germline CDR1 reads SGHRS; CDR2 reads YFSETQ. Trimming took 2 bases from V and 6 from J; bases not matched to a gene: 5. The CDR3 DNA follows: TGCGCCAGCAGCTTAAATAGCGGGGCGGATACGCAGTATTTT. As protein: CASSLNSGADTQYF.

This clonotype was observed many times. The chain links TRBV6-6 to TRBJ2-1, with D tentatively TRBD2 (7 bases). Germline V gene data show CDR1 as MNHNY and CDR2 as SVGAGI (reference sequence). V gave up 0 bases and J gave up 7 bases, with 13 bases separating them. The CDR3 extends over 15 amino acids. This CDR3 is CASSYSGGQVNEQFF. For the CDR3, the DNA is TGTGCCAGCAGTTACTCGGGGGGGCAGGTTAATGAGCAGTTCTTC.

This clonotype was seen a handful of times. The chain couples TRBV29-1 to TRBJ2-4; 7 bases fit TRBD1. The J call is uncertain, as TRBJ2-7 better fits the DNA end. CDR3 length: 12 amino acids. Germline CDR1 SQVTM, CDR2 ANQGSEA. This CDR3 reads CSVQSGGYEQYF. The CDR3 region has the DNA TGCAGCGTTCAGTCAGGGGGATACGAGCAGTACTTC.

The count of this clonotype is one. V is TRBV30 and J is TRBJ1-2; D not resolved. There are 11 residues in the CDR3. Trimming left V 0 bases short and J 4 bases short, with 3 bases between. Germline V lookup: CDR1 GTSNPN, CDR2 SVGIG (reference sequence). The CDR3: CAWSVLYGYTF. The CDR3 nucleotides are TGTGCCTGGAGTGTTCTCTATGGCTACACCTTC.

CDR3 DNA sequence: TGTGCCAGCTTCTTAGGCGGGGGGGCAAAGCACGAGCAGTACTTC. Translated, it gives CASFLGGGAKHEQYF. V and J are TRBV28 and TRBJ2-5, with 9 bases matching TRBD2. The end of the DNA fits TRBJ2-7 better, so the J call may be wrong. Germline V lookup: CDR1 MDHEN, CDR2 SYDVKM. CDR3 length: 15 amino acids.

This chain joins TRBV6-6 and TRBJ2-1, with D unresolved. This CDR3 is built from 14 residues. The germline V gene has CDR1 MNHNY and CDR2 SVGAGI (reference sequence). Trimming removed 5 bases from V and 10 bases from J, with 18 bases in between. CDR3 loop: CASSPPTPTGEQFF. In DNA, the CDR3 is TGTGCCAGCAGTCCCCCGACCCCTACTGGGGAGCAGTTCTTC.

Ten or more counts support this clonotype. This rearrangement joins TRBV20-1 to TRBJ1-6, with TRBD1 identical over 9 bases. The CDR3 sequence is 15 residues long. Germline V gene data show CDR1 as DFQATT and CDR2 as SNEGSKA (reference sequence). J lost 8 bases, V lost 0 bases, and 5 bases had no gene match. This CDR3 is CSARDRRTGDSPLHF. The CDR3 nucleotides are TGCAGTGCTAGAGATCGTCGGACAGGGGATTCACCCCTCCACTTT.

This clonotype appeared once. This chain joins TRBV10-1 and TRBJ2-7; 10 bases map to TRBD2. The tail of the sequence fits TRBJ2-5 better, so the J call may be wrong. This CDR3 region has 14 residues. Germline assignment: CDR1 WNHNN and CDR2 SYGVQD (reference sequence). CDR3 DNA sequence: TGCGCCAGCAGTAGCCCTAGCGGGAGTGAGACCCAGTACTTC. The encoded protein is CASSSPSGSETQYF.

The chain employs TRBV6-7 and TRBJ2-7; D is unclear. TRBV6-7 is annotated as an ORF whose role is uncertain. The V end lost 0 bases, the J end lost 2 bases, and 5 bases lay between the germline ends. The CDR3 loop spans 13 amino acids. This CDR3 reads CASSYSVPYEQYF. The DNA of the CDR3 is TGTGCCAGCAGTTACTCGGTGCCCTACGAGCAGTACTTC.

This clonotype was counted at least ten times. This chain joins TRBV2 and TRBJ2-1, with 8 bases that match TRBD1. The CDR3 is made up of 13 amino acids. With 6 bases clipped from V and 6 bases from J, the junction kept 4 bases outside the gene matches. Germline V gene data show CDR1 as SNHLY and CDR2 as FYNNEI. The CDR3 sequence: CASRDRVVNEQFF. CDR3 bases: TGTGCCAGCAGGGACAGGGTAGTCAATGAGCAGTTCTTC.